This T cell receptor (beta chain) derives from a study of cytomegalovirus exposure and HLA in healthy donors. Remarks on this clone: Its target is not known.

It was the roughly 130-subject validation cohort, separate from the 666-subject first cohort, to which the donors belonged. The CDR3 has 14 amino acids. The junction had 1 base not matched to a gene; V was cut back by 0 bases and J by 2 bases. CDR1 and CDR2 from the germline V gene are SGHRS and YFSETQ. The table came from immunoSEQ multiplex PCR; TCRdb's copy has only in-frame clones and leaves some out. The sample records about 140,000 clones, approximately 80% being singletons. Findings of the study overall: A few CMV-associated chains were confirmed in vitro to be specific for CMV antigens. Reports showed the classifier diagnosing cytomegalovirus status with high specificity and sensitivity. The majority of TCR sequences were rare, yet some public TCRs appeared in many donors.

The sequenced material came from PBMCs. The TCR comes from a man younger than 40 in good health and CMV-seropositive. J is TRBJ2-5 and V is TRBV5-1; 7 nucleotides match TRBD1. The DNA for the CDR3 is TGCGCCAGCAGCTTGGAGGGGGCGCAAGAGACCCAGTACTTC. Protein sequence: CASSLEGAQETQYF. Combining the CDR3 with reference TRBV5-1 and TRBJ2-5 gives the whole variable domain KAGVTQTPRYLIKTRGQQVTLSCSPISGHRSVSWYQQTPGQGLQFLFEYFSETQRNKGNFPGRFSGRQFSNSRSEMNVSTLELGDSALYLCASSLEGAQETQYFGPGTRLLVL.